This T cell receptor (beta chain) was retrieved from a study of memory CD4+ T cells and cytomegalovirus serostatus. About the research overall: Of the healthy Belgian adults, roughly ten were CMV seropositive and 20 to 30 seronegative. Regarding the study as a whole: The CMV-associated TCR signature appears largely within the CD4+ memory repertoire. About two fifths of the roughly 160 known CMV-associated TCRbeta sequences appeared in CD4+ memory.

Germline V gene data show CDR1 as MDHEN and CDR2 as SYDVKM. Trimming left V 7 bases short and J 1 base short, with 17 bases between. CDR3 length: 16 amino acids. The sort gate was single viable CD3+CD4+CD8-CD45RO+ cells for memory CD4+ T cells. CMV serostatus came from serum IgG against pp150, pp28, p38, p52. Sequencing was performed with immunoSEQ multiplex PCR; in TCRdb, only in-frame clones are kept and a portion is missing. The table lists around 63,000 clones, roughly three quarters of them singletons. As concerns this clone: Its antigen is currently unknown.

This clonotype was sampled from an adult in good health and CMV-seropositive. Sequencing was done on a sample of memory CD4+ T cells from blood. The rearrangement joins TRBV28 to TRBJ2-1; D is unclear. CDR3 sequence (DNA): TGTGCCAGCACCTCCGCGGCGCGCCTTTCCTACAATGAGCAGTTCTTC. Protein product: CASTSAARLSYNEQFF.